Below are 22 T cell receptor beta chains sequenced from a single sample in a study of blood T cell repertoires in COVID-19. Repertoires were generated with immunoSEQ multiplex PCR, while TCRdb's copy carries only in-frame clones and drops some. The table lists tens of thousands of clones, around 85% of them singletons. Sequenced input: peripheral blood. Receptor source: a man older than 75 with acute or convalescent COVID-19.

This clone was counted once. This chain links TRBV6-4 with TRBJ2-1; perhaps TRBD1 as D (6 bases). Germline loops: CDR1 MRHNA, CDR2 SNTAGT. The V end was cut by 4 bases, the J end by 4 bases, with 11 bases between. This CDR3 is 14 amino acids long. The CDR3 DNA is TGTGCCAGCAGTGCTGAAGACAGGTACAATGAGCAGTTCTTC. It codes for CASSAEDRYNEQFF.

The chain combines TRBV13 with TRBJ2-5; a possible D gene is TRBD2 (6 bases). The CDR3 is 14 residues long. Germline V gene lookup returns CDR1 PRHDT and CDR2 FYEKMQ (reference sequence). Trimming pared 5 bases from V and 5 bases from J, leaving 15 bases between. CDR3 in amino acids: CASSPQGGGETQYF. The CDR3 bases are TGTGCCAGCAGCCCCCAGGGTGGGGGGGAGACCCAGTACTTC.

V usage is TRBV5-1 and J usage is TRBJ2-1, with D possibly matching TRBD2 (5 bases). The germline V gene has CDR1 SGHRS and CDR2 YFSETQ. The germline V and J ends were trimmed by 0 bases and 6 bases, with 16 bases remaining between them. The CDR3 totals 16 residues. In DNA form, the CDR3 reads TGCGCCAGCAGCTTGGGTCGGGTAGCGCCGGTCAATGAGCAGTTCTTC. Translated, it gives CASSLGRVAPVNEQFF.

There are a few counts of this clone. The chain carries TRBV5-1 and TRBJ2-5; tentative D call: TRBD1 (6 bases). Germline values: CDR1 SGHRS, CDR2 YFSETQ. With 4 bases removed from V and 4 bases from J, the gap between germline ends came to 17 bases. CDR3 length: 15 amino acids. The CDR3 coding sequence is TGCGCCAGCAGCGATTACAGGGCCCAGGCAGAGACCCAGTACTTC. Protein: CASSDYRAQAETQYF.

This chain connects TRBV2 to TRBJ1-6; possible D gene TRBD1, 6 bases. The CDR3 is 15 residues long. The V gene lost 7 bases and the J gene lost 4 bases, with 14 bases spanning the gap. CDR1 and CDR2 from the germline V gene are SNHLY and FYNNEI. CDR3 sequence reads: CASKQGWEYNSPLHF. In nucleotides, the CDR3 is TGTGCCAGCAAACAGGGTTGGGAGTATAATTCACCCCTCCACTTT.

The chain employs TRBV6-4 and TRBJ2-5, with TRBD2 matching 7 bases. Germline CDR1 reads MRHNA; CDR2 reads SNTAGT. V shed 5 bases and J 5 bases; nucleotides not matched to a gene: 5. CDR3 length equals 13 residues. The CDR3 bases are TGTGCCAGCAGTCTGACAGCGGGGGAGACCCAGTACTTC. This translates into CASSLTAGETQYF.

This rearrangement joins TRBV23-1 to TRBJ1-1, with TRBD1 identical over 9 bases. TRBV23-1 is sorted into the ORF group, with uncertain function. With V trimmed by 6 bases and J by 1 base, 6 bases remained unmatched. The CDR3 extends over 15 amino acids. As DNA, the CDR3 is TGCGCCAGCAGCGCCGACAGGGGGAAGAACACTGAAGCTTTCTTT. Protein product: CASSADRGKNTEAFF.

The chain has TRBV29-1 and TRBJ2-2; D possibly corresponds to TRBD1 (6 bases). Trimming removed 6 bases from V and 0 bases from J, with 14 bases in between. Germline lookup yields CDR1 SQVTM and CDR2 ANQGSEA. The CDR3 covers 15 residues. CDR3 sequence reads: CSVVSGAANTGELFF. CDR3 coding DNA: TGCAGCGTCGTCTCAGGGGCCGCGAACACCGGGGAGCTGTTTTTT.

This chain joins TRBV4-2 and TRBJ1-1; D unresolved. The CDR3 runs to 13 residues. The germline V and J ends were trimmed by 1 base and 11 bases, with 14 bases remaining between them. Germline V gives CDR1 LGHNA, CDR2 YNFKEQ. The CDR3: CASSQGWSTEAFF. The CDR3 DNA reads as TGTGCCAGCAGCCAAGGGTGGTCCACGGAGGCTTTCTTT.

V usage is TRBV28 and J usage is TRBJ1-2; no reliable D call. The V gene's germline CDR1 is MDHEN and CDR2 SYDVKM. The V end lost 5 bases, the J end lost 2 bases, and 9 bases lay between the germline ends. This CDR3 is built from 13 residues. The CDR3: CASSPGVNYGYTF. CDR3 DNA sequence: TGTGCCAGCAGTCCCGGGGTAAACTATGGCTACACCTTC.

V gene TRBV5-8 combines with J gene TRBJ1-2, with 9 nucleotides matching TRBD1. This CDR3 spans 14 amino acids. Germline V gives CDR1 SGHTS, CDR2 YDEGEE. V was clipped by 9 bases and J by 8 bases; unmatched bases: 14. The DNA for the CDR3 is TGTGCCACCTCCTATTACGGGACAGGGAGAGGCTACACCTTC. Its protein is CATSYYGTGRGYTF.

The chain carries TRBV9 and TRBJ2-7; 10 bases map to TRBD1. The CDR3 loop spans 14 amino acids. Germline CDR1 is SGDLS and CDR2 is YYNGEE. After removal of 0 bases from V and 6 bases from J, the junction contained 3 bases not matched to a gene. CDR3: CASSVGTGGAEQYF. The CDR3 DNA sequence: TGTGCCAGCAGCGTAGGGACAGGGGGAGCCGAGCAGTACTTC. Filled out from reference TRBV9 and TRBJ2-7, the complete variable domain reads DSGVTQTPKHLITATGQRVTLRCSPRSGDLSVYWYQQSLDQGLQFLIQYYNGEERAKGNILERFSAQQFPDLHSELNLSSLELGDSALYFCASSVGTGGAEQYFGPGTRLTVT.

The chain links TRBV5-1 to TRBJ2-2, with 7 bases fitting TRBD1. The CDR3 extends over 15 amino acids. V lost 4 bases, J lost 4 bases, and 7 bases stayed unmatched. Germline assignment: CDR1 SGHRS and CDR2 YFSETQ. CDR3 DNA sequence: TGCGCCAGCAGCACCGACAGGGTAGGCACCGGGGAGCTGTTTTTT. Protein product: CASSTDRVGTGELFF.

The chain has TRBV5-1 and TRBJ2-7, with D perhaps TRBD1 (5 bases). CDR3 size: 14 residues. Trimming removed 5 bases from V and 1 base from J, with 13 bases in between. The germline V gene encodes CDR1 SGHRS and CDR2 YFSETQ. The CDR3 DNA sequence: TGCGCCAGCAGTTTACAGGATCCATCCTACGAGCAGTACTTC. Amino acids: CASSLQDPSYEQYF.

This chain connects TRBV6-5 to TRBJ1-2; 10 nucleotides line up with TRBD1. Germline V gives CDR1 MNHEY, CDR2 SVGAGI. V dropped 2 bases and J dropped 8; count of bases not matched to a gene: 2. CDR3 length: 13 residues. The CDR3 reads CASSYDRGQGYTF. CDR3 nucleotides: TGTGCCAGCAGTTACGACAGGGGGCAAGGCTACACCTTC.

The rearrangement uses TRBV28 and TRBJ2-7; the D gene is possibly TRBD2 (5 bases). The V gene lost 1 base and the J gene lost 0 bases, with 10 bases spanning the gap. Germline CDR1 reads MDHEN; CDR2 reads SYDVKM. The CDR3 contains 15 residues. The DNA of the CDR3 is TGTGCCAGCAGTTTATTCGGAGGAGGCTCCTACGAGCAGTACTTC. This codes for CASSLFGGGSYEQYF.

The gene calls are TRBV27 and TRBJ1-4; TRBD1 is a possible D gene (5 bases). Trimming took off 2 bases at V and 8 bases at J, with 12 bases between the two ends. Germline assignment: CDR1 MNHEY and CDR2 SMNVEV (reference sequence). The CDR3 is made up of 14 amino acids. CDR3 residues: CASSLRTPPEKLFF. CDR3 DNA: TGTGCCAGCAGTTTACGGACACCACCCGAAAAACTGTTTTTT.

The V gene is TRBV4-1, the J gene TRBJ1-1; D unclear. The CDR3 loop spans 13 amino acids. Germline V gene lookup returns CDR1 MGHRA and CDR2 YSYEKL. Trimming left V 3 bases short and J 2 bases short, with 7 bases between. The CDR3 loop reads CASSQADNTEAFF. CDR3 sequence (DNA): TGCGCCAGCAGCCAGGCAGATAACACTGAAGCTTTCTTT.

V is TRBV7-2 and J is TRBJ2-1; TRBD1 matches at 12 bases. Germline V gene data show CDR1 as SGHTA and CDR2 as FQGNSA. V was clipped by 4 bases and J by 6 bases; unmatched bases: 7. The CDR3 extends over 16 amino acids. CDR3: CASSSGTGGAINEQFF. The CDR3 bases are TGTGCCAGCAGCTCCGGGACAGGGGGCGCCATCAATGAGCAGTTCTTC.

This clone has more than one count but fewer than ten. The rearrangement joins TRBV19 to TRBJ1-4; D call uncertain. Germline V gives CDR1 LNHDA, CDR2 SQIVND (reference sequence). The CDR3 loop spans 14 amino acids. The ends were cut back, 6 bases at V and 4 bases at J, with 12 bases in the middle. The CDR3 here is CASSNRGYNEKLFF. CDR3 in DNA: TGTGCCAGTAGCAACCGGGGATATAATGAAAAACTGTTTTTT. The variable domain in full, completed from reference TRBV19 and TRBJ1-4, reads DGGITQSPKYLFRKEGQNVTLSCEQNLNHDAMYWYRQDPGQGLRLIYYSQIVNDFQKGDIAEGYSVSREKKESFPLTVTSAQKNPTAFYLCASSNRGYNEKLFFGSGTQLSVL.

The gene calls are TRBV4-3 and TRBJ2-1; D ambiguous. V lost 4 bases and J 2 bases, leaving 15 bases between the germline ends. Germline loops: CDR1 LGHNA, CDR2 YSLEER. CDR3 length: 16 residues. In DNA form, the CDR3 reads TGCGCCAGCAGCCCGGAAGGCAGGCGTGCCTACAATGAGCAGTTCTTC. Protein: CASSPEGRRAYNEQFF.

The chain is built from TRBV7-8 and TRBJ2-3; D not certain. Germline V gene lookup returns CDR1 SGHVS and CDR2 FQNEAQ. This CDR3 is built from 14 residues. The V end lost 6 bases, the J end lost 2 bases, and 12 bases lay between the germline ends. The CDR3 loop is CASSSTPYTDTQYF. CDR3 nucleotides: TGTGCCAGCAGTTCGACACCTTACACAGATACGCAGTATTTT.